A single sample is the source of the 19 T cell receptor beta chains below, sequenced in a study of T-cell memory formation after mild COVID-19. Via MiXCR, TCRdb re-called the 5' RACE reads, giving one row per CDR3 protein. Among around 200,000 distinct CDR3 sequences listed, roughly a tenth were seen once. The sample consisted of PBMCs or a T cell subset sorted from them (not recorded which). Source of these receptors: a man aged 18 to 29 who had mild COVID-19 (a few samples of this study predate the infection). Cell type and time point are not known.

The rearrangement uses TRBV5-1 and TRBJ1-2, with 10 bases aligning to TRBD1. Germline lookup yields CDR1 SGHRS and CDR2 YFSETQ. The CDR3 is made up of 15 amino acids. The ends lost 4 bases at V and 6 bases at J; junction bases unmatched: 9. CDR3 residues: CASSHGADRGDGYTF. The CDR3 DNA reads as TGCGCCAGCAGCCACGGGGCGGACAGGGGGGATGGCTACACCTTC.

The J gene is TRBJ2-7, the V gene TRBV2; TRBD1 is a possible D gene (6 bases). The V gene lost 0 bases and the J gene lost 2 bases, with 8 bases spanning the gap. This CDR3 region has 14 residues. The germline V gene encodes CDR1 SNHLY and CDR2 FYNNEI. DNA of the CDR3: TGTGCCAGCAGTGAAGCTCCAGGGGCCTACGAGCAGTACGTC. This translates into CASSEAPGAYEQYV.

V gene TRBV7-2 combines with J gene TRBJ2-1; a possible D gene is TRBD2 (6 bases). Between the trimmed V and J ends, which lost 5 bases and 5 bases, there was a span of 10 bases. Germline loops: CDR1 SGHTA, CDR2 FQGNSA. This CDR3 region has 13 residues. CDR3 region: CASSGGMHNEQFF. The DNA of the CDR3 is TGTGCCAGCAGCGGAGGGATGCACAATGAGCAGTTCTTC.

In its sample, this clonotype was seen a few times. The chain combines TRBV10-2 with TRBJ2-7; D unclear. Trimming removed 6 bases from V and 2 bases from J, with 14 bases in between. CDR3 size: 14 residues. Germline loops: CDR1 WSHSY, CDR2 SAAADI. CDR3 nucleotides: TGCGCCAGCAGCCCTTTTGACTGGACCTACGAGCAGTACGTC. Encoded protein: CASSPFDWTYEQYV.

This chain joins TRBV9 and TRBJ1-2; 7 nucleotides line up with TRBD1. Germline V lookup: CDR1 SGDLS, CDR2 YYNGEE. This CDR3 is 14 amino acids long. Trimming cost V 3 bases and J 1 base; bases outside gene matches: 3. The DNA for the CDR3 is TGTGCCAGCAGCGAGGACAGGCATAACTATGGCTACACCTTC. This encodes CASSEDRHNYGYTF.

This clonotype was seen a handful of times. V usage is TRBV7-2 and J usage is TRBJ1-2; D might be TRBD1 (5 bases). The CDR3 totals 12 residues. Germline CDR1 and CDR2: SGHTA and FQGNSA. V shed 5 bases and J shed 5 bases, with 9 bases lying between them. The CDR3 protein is CASSPSGYGYTF. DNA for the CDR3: TGTGCCAGCAGCCCCTCAGGGTATGGCTACACCTTC.

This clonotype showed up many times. The CDR3 spells CASSQENRLAGGGQYF. The CDR3 coding sequence is TGCGCCAGCAGCCAAGAAAATCGGCTAGCGGGGGGCGGGCAGTATTTT. This chain joins TRBV4-1 and TRBJ2-3, with 11 bases lining up with TRBD2. The CDR3 extends over 16 amino acids. J was trimmed by 11 bases and V by 0 bases; bases with no gene match: 10. In germline, CDR1 is MGHRA, CDR2 YSYEKL.

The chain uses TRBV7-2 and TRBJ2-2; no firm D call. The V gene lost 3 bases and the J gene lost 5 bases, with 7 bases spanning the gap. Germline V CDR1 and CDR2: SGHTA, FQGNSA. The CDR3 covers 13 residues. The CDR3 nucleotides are TGTGCCAGCAGCTTTATCCCGACCGGGGAGCTGTTTTTT. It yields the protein CASSFIPTGELFF.

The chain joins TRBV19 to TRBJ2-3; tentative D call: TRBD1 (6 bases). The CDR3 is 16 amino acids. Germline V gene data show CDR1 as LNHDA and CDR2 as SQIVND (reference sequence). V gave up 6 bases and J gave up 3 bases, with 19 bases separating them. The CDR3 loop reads CASSTSLWGPTDTQYF. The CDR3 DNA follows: TGTGCCAGTAGCACCTCCCTTTGGGGGCCGACAGATACGCAGTATTTT.

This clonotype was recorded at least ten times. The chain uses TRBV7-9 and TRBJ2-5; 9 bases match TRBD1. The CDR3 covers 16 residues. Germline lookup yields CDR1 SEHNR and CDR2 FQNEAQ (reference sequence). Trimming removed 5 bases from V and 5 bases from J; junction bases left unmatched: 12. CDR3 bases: TGTGCCAGCAGCCCCGGACCGGGACAGGGAGGGGAGACCCAGTACTTC. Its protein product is CASSPGPGQGGETQYF.

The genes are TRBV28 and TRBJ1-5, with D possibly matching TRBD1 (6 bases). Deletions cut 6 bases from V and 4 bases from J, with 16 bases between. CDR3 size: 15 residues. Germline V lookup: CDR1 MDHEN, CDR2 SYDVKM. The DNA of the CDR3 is TGTGCCAGCAGGGGAACAGGGTCGCCTAATCAGCCCCAGCATTTT. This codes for CASRGTGSPNQPQHF.

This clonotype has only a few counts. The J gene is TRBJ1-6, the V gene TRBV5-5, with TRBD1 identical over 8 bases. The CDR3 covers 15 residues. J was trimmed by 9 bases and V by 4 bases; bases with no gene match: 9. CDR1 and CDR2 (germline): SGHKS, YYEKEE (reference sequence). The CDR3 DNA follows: TGTGCCAGCAGCCTTAGGACAGGGCAGTCTTCACCCCTCCACTTT. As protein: CASSLRTGQSSPLHF.

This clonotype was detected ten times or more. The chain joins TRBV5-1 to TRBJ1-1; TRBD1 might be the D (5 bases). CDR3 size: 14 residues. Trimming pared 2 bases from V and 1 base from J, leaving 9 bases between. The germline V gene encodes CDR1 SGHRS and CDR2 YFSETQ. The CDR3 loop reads CASSFVRANTEAFF. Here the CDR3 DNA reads TGCGCCAGCAGCTTTGTCAGGGCGAACACTGAAGCTTTCTTT.

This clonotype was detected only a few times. The CDR3 DNA sequence: TGCAGTGCTAGAGTCGGGACAGGGAGCAATCAGCCCCAGCATTTT. Its translation is CSARVGTGSNQPQHF. The gene calls are TRBV20-1 and TRBJ1-5, with 9 bases that match TRBD1. V lost 1 base to trimming and J lost 1 base; unmatched junction nucleotides: 2. The CDR3 contains 15 residues. Germline V lookup: CDR1 DFQATT, CDR2 SNEGSKA (reference sequence).

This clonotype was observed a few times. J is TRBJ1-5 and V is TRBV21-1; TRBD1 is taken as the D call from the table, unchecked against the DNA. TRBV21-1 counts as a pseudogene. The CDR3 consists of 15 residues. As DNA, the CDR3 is TGTGCCAGCAGCCCGAAGGGGACAGGGAATCAGCCCCAGCATTTT. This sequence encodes CASSPKGTGNQPQHF.

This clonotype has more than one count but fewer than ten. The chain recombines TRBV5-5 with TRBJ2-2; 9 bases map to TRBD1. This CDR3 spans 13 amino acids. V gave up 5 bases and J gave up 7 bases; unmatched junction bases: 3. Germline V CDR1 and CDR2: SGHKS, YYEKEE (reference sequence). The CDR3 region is CASRQGAGGELFF. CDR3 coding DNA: TGTGCCAGCAGACAGGGGGCAGGCGGGGAGCTGTTTTTT.

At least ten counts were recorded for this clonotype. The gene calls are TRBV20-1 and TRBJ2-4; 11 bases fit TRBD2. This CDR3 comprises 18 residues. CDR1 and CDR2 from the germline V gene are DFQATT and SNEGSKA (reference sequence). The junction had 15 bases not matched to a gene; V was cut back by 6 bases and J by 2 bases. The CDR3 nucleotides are TGCAGTGCGGCATCTCTAGCGGGGGGAAGTGGGACCAAAAACATTCAGTACTTC. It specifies CSAASLAGGSGTKNIQYF.

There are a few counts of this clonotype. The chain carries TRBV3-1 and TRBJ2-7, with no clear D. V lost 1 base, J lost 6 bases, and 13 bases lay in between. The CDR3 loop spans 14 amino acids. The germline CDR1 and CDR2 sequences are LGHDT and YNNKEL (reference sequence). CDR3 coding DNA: TGTGCCAGCAGCCAAGGACGAACGGCGAGCGAGCAGTACTTC. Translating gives CASSQGRTASEQYF.

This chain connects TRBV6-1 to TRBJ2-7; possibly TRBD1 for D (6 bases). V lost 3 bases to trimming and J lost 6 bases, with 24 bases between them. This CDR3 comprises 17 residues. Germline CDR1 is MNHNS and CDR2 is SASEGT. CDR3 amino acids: CASSDGTYRDAYPEQYV. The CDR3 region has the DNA TGTGCCAGCAGTGACGGAACCTACAGGGACGCATACCCCGAGCAGTACGTC.